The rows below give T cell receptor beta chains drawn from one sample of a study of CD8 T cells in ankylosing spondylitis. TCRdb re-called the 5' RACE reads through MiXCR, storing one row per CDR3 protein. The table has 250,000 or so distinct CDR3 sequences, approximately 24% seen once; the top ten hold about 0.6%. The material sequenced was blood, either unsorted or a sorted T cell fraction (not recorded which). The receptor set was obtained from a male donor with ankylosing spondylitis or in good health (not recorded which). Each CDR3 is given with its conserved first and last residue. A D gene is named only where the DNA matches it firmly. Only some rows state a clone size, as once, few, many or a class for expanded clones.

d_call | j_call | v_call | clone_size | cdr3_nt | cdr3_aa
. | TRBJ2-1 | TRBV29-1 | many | TGCAGCGTTACAATGTACTCCTACAATGAGCAGTTCTTC | CSVTMYSYNEQFF
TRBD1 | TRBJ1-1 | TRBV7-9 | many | TGTGCCAGCAGCTCAGGCCGACAGGGGGTTGAGGGCACTGAAGCTTTCTTT | CASSSGRQGVEGTEAFF
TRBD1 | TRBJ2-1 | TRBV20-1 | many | TGCAGTGCTAGAGATCCCCGAAACAGGGGGATCAACAATGAGCAGTTCTTC | CSARDPRNRGINNEQFF
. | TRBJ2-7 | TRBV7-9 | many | TGTGCCAGCAGTAGATACCGGGACACTTCCTACGAGCAGTACTTC | CASSRYRDTSYEQYF
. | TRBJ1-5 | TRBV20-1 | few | TGCAGTGCTAGAGATAATCCTAATCAGCCCCAGCATTTT | CSARDNPNQPQHF
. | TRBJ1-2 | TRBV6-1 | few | TGTGCCAGCAGTGAATCGGGGTATGGCTACACCTTC | CASSESGYGYTF
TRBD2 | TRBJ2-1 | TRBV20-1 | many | TGCAGTGCTAGAGGGCTAGCGGGGGAGTACAATGAGCAGTTCTTC | CSARGLAGEYNEQFF
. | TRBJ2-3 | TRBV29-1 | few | TGCAGCGCGCGGGACAGAGTTCTGCCCCATAACACAGATACGCAGTATTTT | CSARDRVLPHNTDTQYF
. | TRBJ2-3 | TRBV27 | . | TGTGCCAGCCGCACCGGGACTTTCGCTAGCACAGATACGCAGTATTTT | CASRTGTFASTDTQYF
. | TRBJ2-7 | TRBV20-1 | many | TGCAGTGCTACCGGGCCGGGGGTTGGGAACGAGCAGTACTTC | CSATGPGVGNEQYF
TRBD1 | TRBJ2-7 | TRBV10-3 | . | TGTGCCATCGGACAGGATCCCTACGAGCAGTACTTC | CAIGQDPYEQYF
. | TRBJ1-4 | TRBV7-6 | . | TGTGCCAGCAGCTTAGGGGTGGCGGTGAATGAAAAACTGTTTTTT | CASSLGVAVNEKLFF
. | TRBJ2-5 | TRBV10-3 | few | TGTGCCATCAGTCCCAAGGGGGAGACCCAGTACTTC | CAISPKGETQYF
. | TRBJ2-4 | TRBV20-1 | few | TGCAGTGCCAGCCGGGGAGGAGCCAAAAACATTCAGTACTTC | CSASRGGAKNIQYF
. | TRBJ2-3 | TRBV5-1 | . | TGCGCCAGCAGCGACCCCAGTGGGGGGACAGATACGCAGTATTTT | CASSDPSGGTDTQYF
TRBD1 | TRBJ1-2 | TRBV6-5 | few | TGTGCCAGCAGTTCCACCAGGACAGGGCGGGGCTACACCTTC | CASSSTRTGRGYTF
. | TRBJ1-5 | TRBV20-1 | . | TGCAGTGCTAGTAAGAACGAGAAGAATCAGCCCCAGCATTTT | CSASKNEKNQPQHF
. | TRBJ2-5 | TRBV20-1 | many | TGCAGTGCTAGGATACCGGGACTCGAAGAGACCCAGTACTTC | CSARIPGLEETQYF
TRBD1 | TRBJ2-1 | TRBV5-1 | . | TGCGCCAGCAGCGGCTCGGGACAGGGTAACAATGAGCAGTTCTTC | CASSGSGQGNNEQFF
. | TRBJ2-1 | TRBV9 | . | TGTGCCAGCAGCGTAGATGGGTCGGGCTCCTACAATGAGCAGTTCTTC | CASSVDGSGSYNEQFF
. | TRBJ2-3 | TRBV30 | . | TGTGCCTGGAGCAGGGAAGATACGCAGTATTTT | CAWSREDTQYF
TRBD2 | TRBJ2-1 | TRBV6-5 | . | TGTGCCAGCAGTTACACGAAAACTAGCGGGGTCTACAATGAGCAGTTCTTC | CASSYTKTSGVYNEQFF
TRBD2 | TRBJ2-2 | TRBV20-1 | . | TGCAGTGTGCGCATTTTTGAGGGAGCGGGGGGAATCACCGGGGAGCTGTTTTTT | CSVRIFEGAGGITGELFF
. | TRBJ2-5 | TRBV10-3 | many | TGTGCCATCAGGGGAGCGCTACAAGAGACCCAGTACTTC | CAIRGALQETQYF
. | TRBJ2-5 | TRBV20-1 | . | TGCAGTGCTAGCTTAGAGGAAGAGACCCAGTACTTC | CSASLEEETQYF
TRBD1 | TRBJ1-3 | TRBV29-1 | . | TGCAGCGTTGGGACAGGCTCGACCTCTGGAAACACCATATATTTT | CSVGTGSTSGNTIYF
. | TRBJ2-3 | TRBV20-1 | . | TGCAGTGCTCCGACTTCTCTCCCCCCGACAGATACGCAGTATTTT | CSAPTSLPPTDTQYF
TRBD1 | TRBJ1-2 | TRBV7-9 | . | TGTGCCAGCAGCTCACGGGACAGGGTCTATGGCTACACCTTC | CASSSRDRVYGYTF
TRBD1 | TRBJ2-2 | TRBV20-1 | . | TGCAGTGCTGAGGACAGGGACGGTAGCGGGGAGCTGTTTTTT | CSAEDRDGSGELFF
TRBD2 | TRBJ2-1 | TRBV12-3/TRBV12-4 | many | TGTGCCAGCAGTCGGACTAGTCTCTACAATGAGCAGTTCTTC | CASSRTSLYNEQFF
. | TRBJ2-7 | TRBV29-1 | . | TGCAGCGTTAGGGCTAGCGCCTACGAGCAGTACTTC | CSVRASAYEQYF
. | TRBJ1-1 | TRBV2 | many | TGTGCCAGCAGTGACGGCTATTACACTGAAGCTTTCTTT | CASSDGYYTEAFF
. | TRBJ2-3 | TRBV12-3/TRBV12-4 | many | TGTGCCAGCACCTTGGGAGATACGCAGTATTTT | CASTLGDTQYF
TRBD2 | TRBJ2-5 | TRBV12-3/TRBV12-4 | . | TGTGCCAGCAGTTTTTGGGCTAGCGGGGGGGCAGATGAGACCCAGTACTTC | CASSFWASGGADETQYF
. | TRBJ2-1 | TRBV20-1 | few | TGCAGTGCCTCCCGGCAGAACAATGAGCAGTTCTTC | CSASRQNNEQFF
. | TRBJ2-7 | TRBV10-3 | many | TGTGCCATCAGCCCGAATACCGGGGAAACCTACGAGCAGTACTTC | CAISPNTGETYEQYF
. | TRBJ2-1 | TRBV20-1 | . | TGCAGTGCTAAGGGGGGCCGGTACAATGAGCAGTTCTTC | CSAKGGRYNEQFF
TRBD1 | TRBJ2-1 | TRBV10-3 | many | TGTGCCATCGGGGGACAGGGGTACAATGAGCAGTTCTTC | CAIGGQGYNEQFF
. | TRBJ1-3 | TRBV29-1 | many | TGCAGCGTTAACACCCCGGGACACCTAAACACCATATATTTT | CSVNTPGHLNTIYF
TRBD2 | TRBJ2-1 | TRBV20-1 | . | TGCAGTGCTAGAGGGAGGACTAGCGGGCCCCGGACCTACAATGAGCAGTTCTTC | CSARGRTSGPRTYNEQFF
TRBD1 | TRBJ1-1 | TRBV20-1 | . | TGCAGTGCCCGCAAGTCAGGGGGAACTGAAGCTTTCTTT | CSARKSGGTEAFF
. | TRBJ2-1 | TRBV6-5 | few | TGTGCCAGCAGTTACGGACAGTCCTACAATGAGCAGTTCTTC | CASSYGQSYNEQFF
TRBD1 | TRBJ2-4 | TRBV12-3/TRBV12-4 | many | TGTGCCAGCAGACTTTCTGGGACAGGAAACATTCAGTACTTC | CASRLSGTGNIQYF
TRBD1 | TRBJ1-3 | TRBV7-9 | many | TGTGCCAGCAGTTCGACGGGACAGGGTGCGGGAAACACCATATATTTT | CASSSTGQGAGNTIYF
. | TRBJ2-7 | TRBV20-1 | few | TGCAGTGCCACCAGGGACTCCCCCGAGCAGTACTTC | CSATRDSPEQYF
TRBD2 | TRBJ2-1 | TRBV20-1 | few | TGCAGTGCTAGAGATCTACTAGCGCCGTACAATGAGCAGTTCTTC | CSARDLLAPYNEQFF
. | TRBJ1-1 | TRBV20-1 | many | TGCAGTGCTAGTCAAGGGGGAGGCACTGAAGCTTTCTTT | CSASQGGGTEAFF
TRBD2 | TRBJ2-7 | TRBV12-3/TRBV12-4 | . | TGTGCCAGCAGCAAATTGGGAGGGGTCGCCTACGAGCAGTACTTC | CASSKLGGVAYEQYF
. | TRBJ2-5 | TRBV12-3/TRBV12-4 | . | TGTGCCAGCAGTTGGGTGGGAGAGACCCAGTACTTC | CASSWVGETQYF
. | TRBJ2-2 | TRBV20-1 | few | TGCAGTGCTAGAGATGGGGGGAACACCGGGGAGCTGTTTTTT | CSARDGGNTGELFF
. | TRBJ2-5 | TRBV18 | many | TGTGCCAGCTCACCACTCCGGGAGACCCAGTACTTC | CASSPLRETQYF
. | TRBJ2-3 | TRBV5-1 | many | TGCGCCAGCAGCCCCGGGGGGGACAGAAGCACAGATACGCAGTATTTT | CASSPGGDRSTDTQYF